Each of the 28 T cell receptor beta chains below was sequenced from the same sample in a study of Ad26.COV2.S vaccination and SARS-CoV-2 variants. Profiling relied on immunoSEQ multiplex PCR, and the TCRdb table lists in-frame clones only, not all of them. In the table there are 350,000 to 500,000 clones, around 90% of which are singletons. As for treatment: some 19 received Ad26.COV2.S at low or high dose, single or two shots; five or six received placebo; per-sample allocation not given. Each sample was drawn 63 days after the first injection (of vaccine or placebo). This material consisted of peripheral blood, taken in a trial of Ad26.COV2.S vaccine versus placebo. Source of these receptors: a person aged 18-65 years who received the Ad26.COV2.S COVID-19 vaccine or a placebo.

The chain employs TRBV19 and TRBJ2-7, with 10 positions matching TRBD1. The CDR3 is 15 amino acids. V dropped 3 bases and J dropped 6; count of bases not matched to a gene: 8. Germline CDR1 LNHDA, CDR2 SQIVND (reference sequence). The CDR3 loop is CASSIAGTGVLEQYF. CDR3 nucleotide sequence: TGTGCCAGTAGTATCGCCGGGACAGGGGTTCTCGAGCAGTACTTC.

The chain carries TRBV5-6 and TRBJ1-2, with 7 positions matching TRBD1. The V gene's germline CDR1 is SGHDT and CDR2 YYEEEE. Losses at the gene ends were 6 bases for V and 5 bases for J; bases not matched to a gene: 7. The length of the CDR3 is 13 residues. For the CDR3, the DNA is TGTGCCAGCACCCCGGGACAGAAGTATGGCTACACCTTC. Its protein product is CASTPGQKYGYTF.

The CDR3 sequence is CASGTDYEQYF. The CDR3 bases are TGTGCCAGCGGCACAGACTACGAGCAGTACTTC. The chain is built from TRBV13 and TRBJ2-7; D is unresolved. CDR1 is PRHDT, CDR2 FYEKMQ, per germline (reference sequence). The CDR3 loop spans 11 amino acids. V was clipped by 8 bases and J by 3 bases, with 8 bases between them. Full variable domain (rest looked up from reference TRBV13 and TRBJ2-7): AAGVIQSPRHLIKEKRETATLKCYPIPRHDTVYWYQQGPGQDPQFLISFYEKMQSDKGSIPDRFSAQQFSDYHSELNMSSLELGDSALYFCASGTDYEQYFGPGTRLTVT.

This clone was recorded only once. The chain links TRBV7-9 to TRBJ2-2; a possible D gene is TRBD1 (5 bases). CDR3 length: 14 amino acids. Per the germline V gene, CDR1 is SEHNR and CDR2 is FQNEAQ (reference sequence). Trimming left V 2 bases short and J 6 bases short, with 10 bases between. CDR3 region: CASSLSQGAGELFF. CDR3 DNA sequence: TGTGCCAGCAGCTTAAGTCAGGGCGCCGGGGAGCTGTTTTTT.

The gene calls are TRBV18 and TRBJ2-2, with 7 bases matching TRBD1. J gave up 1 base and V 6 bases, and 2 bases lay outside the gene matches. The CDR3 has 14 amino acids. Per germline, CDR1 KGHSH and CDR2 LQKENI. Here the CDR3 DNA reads TGTGCCAGCTCGAACAGGGGGAACACCGGGGAGCTGTTTTTT. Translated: CASSNRGNTGELFF.

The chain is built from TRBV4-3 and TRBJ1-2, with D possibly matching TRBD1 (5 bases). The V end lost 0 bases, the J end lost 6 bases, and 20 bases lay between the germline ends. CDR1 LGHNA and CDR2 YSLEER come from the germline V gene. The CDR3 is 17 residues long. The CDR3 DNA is TGCGCCAGCAGCCAAGACGCCGGGCAGGGAACATGGGATGGCTACACCTTC. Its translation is CASSQDAGQGTWDGYTF.

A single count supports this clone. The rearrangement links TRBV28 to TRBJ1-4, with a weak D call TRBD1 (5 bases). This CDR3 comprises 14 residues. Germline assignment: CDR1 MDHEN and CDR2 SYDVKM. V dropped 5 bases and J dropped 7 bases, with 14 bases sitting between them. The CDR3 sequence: CASSGDPGGEKLFF. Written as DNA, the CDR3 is TGTGCCAGCAGTGGGGACCCGGGAGGTGAAAAACTGTTTTTT.

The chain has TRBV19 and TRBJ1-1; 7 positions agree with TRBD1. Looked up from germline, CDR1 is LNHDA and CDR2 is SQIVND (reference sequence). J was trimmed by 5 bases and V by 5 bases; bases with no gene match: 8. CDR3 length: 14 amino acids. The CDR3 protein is CASSPRGQGTEAFF. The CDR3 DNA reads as TGTGCCAGTAGTCCTAGGGGGCAAGGAACTGAAGCTTTCTTT.

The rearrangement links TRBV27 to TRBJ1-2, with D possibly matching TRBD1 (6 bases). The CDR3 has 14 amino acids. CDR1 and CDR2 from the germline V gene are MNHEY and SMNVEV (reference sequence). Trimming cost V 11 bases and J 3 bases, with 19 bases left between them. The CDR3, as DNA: TGTGCCCGACGCCAGGGGCCTTGGGACTATGGCTACACCTTC. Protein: CARRQGPWDYGYTF.

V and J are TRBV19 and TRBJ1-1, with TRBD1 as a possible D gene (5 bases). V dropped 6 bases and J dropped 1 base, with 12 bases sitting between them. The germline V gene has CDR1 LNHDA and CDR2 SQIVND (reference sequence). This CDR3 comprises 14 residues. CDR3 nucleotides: TGTGCCAGTAGCCTACTCGGGGGGAACACTGAAGCTTTCTTT. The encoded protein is CASSLLGGNTEAFF. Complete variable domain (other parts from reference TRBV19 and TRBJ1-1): DGGITQSPKYLFRKEGQNVTLSCEQNLNHDAMYWYRQDPGQGLRLIYYSQIVNDFQKGDIAEGYSVSREKKESFPLTVTSAQKNPTAFYLCASSLLGGNTEAFFGQGTRLTVV.

The DNA for the CDR3 is TGTGCCAGCAGCTTACCGACAGGACTGCAAGAGACCCAGTACTTC. This sequence encodes CASSLPTGLQETQYF. The rearrangement joins TRBV11-1 to TRBJ2-5, with D possibly TRBD1 on 6 matching bases. Looked up from germline, CDR1 is SGHAT and CDR2 is FQDESV (reference sequence). The CDR3 covers 15 residues. V lost 2 bases to trimming and J lost 2 bases, with 12 bases between them.

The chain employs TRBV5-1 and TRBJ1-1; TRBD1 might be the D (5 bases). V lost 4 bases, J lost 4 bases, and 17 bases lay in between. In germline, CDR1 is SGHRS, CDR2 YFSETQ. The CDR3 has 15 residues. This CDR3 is CASSPTPWGGTEAFF. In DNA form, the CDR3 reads TGCGCCAGCAGCCCCACCCCATGGGGGGGCACTGAAGCTTTCTTT.

The CDR3, as DNA: TGCGCCAGCAGCCAGTCCTTCGGCTACGAGCAGTACTTC. Its translation is CASSQSFGYEQYF. The chain carries TRBV4-3 and TRBJ2-7; D call uncertain. This CDR3 region has 13 residues. CDR1 and CDR2 (germline): LGHNA, YSLEER. Trimming took off 3 bases at V and 3 bases at J, with 9 bases between the two ends.

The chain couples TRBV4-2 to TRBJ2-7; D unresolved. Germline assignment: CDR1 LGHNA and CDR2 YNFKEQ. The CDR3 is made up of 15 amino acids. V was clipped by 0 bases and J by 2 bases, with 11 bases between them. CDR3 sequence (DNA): TGTGCCAGCAGCCAAGAGGAGCTGAGCACCTACGAGCAGTACTTC. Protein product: CASSQEELSTYEQYF.

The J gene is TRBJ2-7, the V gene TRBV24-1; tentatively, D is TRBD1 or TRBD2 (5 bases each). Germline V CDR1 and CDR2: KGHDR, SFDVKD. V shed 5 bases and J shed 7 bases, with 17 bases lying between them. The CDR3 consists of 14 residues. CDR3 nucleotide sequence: TGTGCCACCAGTGGGAGATGGGGGAATTGGGAGCAGTACTTC. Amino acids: CATSGRWGNWEQYF.

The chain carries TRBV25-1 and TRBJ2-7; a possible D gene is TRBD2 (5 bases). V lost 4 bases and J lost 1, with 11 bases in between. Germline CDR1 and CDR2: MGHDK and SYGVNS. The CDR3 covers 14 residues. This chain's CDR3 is CASSARGFSYEQYF. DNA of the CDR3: TGTGCCAGCAGTGCCCGAGGGTTTTCCTACGAGCAGTACTTC.

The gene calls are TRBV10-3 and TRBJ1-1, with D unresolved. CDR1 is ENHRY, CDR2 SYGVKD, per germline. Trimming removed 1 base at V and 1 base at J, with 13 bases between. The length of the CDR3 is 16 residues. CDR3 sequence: CAISEFRRSTNTEAFF. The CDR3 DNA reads TGTGCCATCAGTGAGTTCCGACGGAGCACGAACACTGAAGCTTTCTTT.

CDR3 protein: CASSLDEGVGYGYTF. For the CDR3, the DNA is TGCGCCAGCAGCTTGGACGAGGGGGTAGGCTATGGCTACACCTTC. The chain uses TRBV5-1 and TRBJ1-2; D may be TRBD1 (6 bases). Trimming took 0 bases from V and 4 from J, leaving 13 bases between them. This CDR3 spans 15 amino acids. From germline, CDR1 is SGHRS and CDR2 YFSETQ.

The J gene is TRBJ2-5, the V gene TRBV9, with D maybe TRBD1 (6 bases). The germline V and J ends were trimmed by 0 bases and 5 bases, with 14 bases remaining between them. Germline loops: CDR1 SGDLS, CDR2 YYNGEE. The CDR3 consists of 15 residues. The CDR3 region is CASSVETGSGETQYF. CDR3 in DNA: TGTGCCAGCAGCGTAGAAACAGGGTCCGGGGAGACCCAGTACTTC.

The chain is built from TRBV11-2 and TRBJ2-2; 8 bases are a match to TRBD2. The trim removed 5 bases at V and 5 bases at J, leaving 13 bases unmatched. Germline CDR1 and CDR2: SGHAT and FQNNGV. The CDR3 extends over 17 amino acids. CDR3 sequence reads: CASSPRTSIPPTGELFF. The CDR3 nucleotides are TGTGCCAGCAGCCCTCGGACTAGCATACCGCCTACCGGGGAGCTGTTTTTT.

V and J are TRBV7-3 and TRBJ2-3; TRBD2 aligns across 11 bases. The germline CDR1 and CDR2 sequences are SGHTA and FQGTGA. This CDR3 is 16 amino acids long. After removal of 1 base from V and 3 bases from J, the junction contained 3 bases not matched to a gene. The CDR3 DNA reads TGTGCCAGCAGCTTAATAGCGGGAGGGGGGACAGATACGCAGTATTTT. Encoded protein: CASSLIAGGGTDTQYF.

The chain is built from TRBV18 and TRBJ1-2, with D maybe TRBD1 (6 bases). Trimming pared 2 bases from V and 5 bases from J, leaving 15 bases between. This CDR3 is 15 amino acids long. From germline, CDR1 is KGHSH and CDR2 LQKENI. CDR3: CASSPSGGGPYGYTF. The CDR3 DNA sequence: TGTGCCAGCTCACCATCTGGAGGGGGGCCATATGGCTACACCTTC.

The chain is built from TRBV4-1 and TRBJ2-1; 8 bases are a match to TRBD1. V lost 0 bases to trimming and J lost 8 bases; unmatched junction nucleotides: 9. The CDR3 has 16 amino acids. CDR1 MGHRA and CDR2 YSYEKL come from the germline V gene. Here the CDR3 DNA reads TGCGCCAGCAGCCAAGAACGCCAGGCAGGGGGCGATGAGCAGTTCTTC. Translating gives CASSQERQAGGDEQFF.

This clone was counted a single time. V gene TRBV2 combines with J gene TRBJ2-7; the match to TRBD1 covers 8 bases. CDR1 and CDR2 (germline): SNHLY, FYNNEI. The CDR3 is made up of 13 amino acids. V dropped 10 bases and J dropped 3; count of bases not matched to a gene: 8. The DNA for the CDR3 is TGTGCCATCAGACAGGGGCAACGCTACGAGCAGTACTTC. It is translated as CAIRQGQRYEQYF.

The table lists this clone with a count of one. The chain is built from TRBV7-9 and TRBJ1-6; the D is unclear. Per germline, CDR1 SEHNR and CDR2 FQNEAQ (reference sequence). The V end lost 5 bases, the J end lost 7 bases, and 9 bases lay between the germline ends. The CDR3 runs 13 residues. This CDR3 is CASSREVNSPLHF. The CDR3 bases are TGTGCCAGCAGCCGCGAAGTAAATTCACCCCTCCACTTT. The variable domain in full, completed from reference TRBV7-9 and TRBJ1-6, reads DTGVSQNPRHKITKRGQNVTFRCDPISEHNRLYWYRQTLGQGPEFLTYFQNEAQLEKSRLLSDRFSAERPKGSFSTLEIQRTEQGDSAMYLCASSREVNSPLHFGNGTRLTVT.

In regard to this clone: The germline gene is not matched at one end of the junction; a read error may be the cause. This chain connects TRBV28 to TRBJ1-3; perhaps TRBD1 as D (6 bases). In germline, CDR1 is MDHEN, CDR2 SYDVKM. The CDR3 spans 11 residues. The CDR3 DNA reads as TGCGCCGGGGGCGGTGGAAACACCATATATTTT. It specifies CAGGGGNTIYF.

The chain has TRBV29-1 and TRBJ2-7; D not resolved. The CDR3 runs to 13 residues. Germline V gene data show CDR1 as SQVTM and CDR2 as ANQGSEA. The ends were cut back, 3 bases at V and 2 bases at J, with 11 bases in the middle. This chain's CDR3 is CSVDTDGPYEQYF. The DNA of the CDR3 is TGCAGCGTTGATACGGACGGCCCCTACGAGCAGTACTTC.

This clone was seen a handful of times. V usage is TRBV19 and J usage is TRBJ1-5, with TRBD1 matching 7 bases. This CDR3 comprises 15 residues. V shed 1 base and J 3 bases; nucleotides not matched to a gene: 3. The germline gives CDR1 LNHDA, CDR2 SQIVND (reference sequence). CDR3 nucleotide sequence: TGTGCCAGTAGTATAGGGGGGACAGTCAATCAGCCCCAGCATTTT. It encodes CASSIGGTVNQPQHF.